This T cell receptor (beta chain) was documented in a study of blood T cell repertoires in COVID-19. As for the study in general: COVID-19 samples from acute and convalescent phases originated in the United States, Italy and Spain. T cells, B-cell-depleted T cells, or PBMCs provided the cDNA or gDNA that served as material.

V lost 5 bases and J lost 2; bases outside the gene matches: 5. CDR1 and CDR2 from the germline V gene are MNHEY and SVGAGI. This CDR3 contains 15 residues. As originally analysed: Estimation of nucleated cell counts was performed using reference gene primer amplification. The protocol was immunoSEQ multiplex PCR, while the TCRdb copy is restricted to in-frame clones and leaves out a portion. Clone size and V and J calls were adopted from that table, with D and trimming inferred from the DNA. Of just under 50,000 clones in the sample, 70% to 80% were seen once. This receptor was obtained from a man aged 70 or older with acute or convalescent COVID-19. J is TRBJ1-2 and V is TRBV6-5; 10 bases are a match to TRBD1. Input material: peripheral blood. The CDR3 reads CASSMSGQGNYGYTF. CDR3 in DNA: TGTGCCAGCAGTATGTCGGGACAGGGGAACTATGGCTACACCTTC.